One and the same sample provided the 5 T cell receptor beta chains below, sequenced in a study of cytomegalovirus exposure and HLA in healthy donors (dated by TCRdb to 2017 to 2019). The library was produced with the immunoSEQ multiplex PCR assay. TCRdb mirrors the immuneACCESS table, restricted to in-frame sequences. Some clones are absent from its copies; in checked studies, under half trace to an unresolved V gene, and the reason for the others is unknown. The sample table lists roughly 120,000 clones, more than 75% of them with a count of one. The top ten hold around 5.1% of the sample. The specimen was PBMCs. The receptors come from a young man in good health and CMV-seronegative.

This sequence joins TRBV10-2 and TRBJ2-7; TRBD2 might be the D (6 bases). V lost 5 bases and J lost 0, with 8 bases in between. This CDR3 region has 13 residues. Per germline, CDR1 WSHSY and CDR2 SAAADI. The CDR3 coding sequence is TGCGCCAGCAGTTTAGCGGTCTCCTACGAGCAGTACTTC. Its protein product is CASSLAVSYEQYF.

This chain connects TRBV7-9 to TRBJ2-1; D might be TRBD1 (5 bases). The CDR3 totals 15 residues. V dropped 3 bases and J dropped 7 bases, with 16 bases sitting between them. From germline, CDR1 is SEHNR and CDR2 FQNEAQ (reference sequence). The CDR3 reads CASSFGQGITNEQFF. For the CDR3, the DNA is TGTGCCAGCAGCTTTGGGCAGGGAATCACGAATGAGCAGTTCTTC.

CDR3 coding DNA: TGTGCCAGCAGCTTAGCCACAGGTAGCAATCAGCCCCAGCATTTT. The encoded protein is CASSLATGSNQPQHF. The chain couples TRBV7-9 to TRBJ1-5, with TRBD1 as a possible D gene (5 bases). This CDR3 is built from 15 residues. In germline, CDR1 is SEHNR, CDR2 FQNEAQ (reference sequence). V lost 0 bases to trimming and J lost 0 bases, with 6 bases between them.

The rearrangement uses TRBV7-2 and TRBJ1-2, with D unclear. The V gene's germline CDR1 is SGHTA and CDR2 FQGNSA. This CDR3 has 17 amino acids. Trimming cost V 1 base and J 5 bases, with 20 bases left between them. The CDR3 DNA reads as TGTGCCAGCAGCTTAGACGCAGGCCGGAGAGGAGGTTATGGCTACACCTTC. It specifies CASSLDAGRRGGYGYTF.

A single count supports this clone. The genes are TRBV7-8 and TRBJ2-7; 9 bases are a match to TRBD1. Germline V gene sequence: CDR1 SGHVS, CDR2 FQNEAQ. The CDR3 is 15 residues long. Trimming cost V 5 bases and J 5 bases; bases outside gene matches: 10. CDR3 coding DNA: TGTGCCAGCAGCATAACAGGGGGCTTCGACCACGAGCAGTACTTC. Translation: CASSITGGFDHEQYF.